One sample yielded the 22 T cell receptor beta chains listed below, sequenced in a study of blood T cell repertoires in COVID-19 (dated by TCRdb to about 2020). Library generation was performed with the immunoSEQ multiplex PCR assay. This immuneACCESS table, as held by TCRdb, lists in-frame sequences with V and J called but not all clones. Of the missing ones, under half trace to an unresolved V gene in checked studies; the others have no known cause. For this sample the table gives about 480,000 clones, of which approximately 88% were detected only once. Of the sample, 7.8% falls within the top ten clones. The specimen was peripheral blood. Receptor source: a woman in her 50s with COVID-19, enrolled during active disease.

Concerning this clone: Relative to the germline gene, one junction end is altered; a read error may explain this. The CDR3 coding sequence is TGTGCCAGTCTGGACACAGAAGCTTTCTTT. Translated: CASLDTEAFF. This chain connects TRBV19 to TRBJ1-1; D is possibly TRBD1 (5 bases). This CDR3 spans 10 amino acids. CDR1 and CDR2 from the germline V gene are LNHDA and SQIVND (reference sequence).

This clone was counted only a few times. J is TRBJ1-6 and V is TRBV10-1; TRBD1 might be the D (6 bases). Trimming cost V 3 bases and J 9 bases, with 12 bases left between them. CDR3 length: 14 amino acids. Germline V gene sequence: CDR1 WNHNN, CDR2 SYGVQD (reference sequence). The CDR3 region has the DNA TGCGCCAGCAGTGAAGGTACAGGGACTTCACCCCTCCACTTT. The encoded protein is CASSEGTGTSPLHF.

V and J are TRBV23-1 and TRBJ1-2; a possible D gene is TRBD1 (5 bases). TRBV23-1 falls under the ORF class, with uncertain function. This CDR3 has 16 residues. V lost 1 base, J lost 7 bases, and 19 bases lay in between. As DNA, the CDR3 is TGCGCCAGCAGTCAATTGTGGGCAGGGTGGAAGGCTGGCTACACCTTC. This encodes CASSQLWAGWKAGYTF.

The chain joins TRBV5-6 to TRBJ2-4, with TRBD2 as a possible D gene (6 bases). Germline assignment: CDR1 SGHDT and CDR2 YYEEEE. Trimming removed 1 base at V and 1 base at J, with 9 bases between. The CDR3 extends over 15 amino acids. CDR3 DNA: TGTGCCAGCAGCTTGCGGGGGAGGGCCAAAAACATTCAGTACTTC. As protein: CASSLRGRAKNIQYF.

V is TRBV5-8 and J is TRBJ1-3; 7 nucleotides match TRBD1. V trimming: 0 bases; J trimming: 2 bases; junction bases outside the gene matches: 11. The V gene's germline CDR1 is SGHTS and CDR2 YDEGEE. CDR3 length equals 18 residues. DNA of the CDR3: TGTGCCAGCAGCTTGGAAGGGGGATACAGGGGAACTGGAAACACCATATATTTT. Encoded protein: CASSLEGGYRGTGNTIYF.

CDR3 nucleotide sequence: TGTGCCTGGAGTAAGGATTCAGGGGGTCAGCCCCAGCATTTT. Residues: CAWSKDSGGQPQHF. This sequence joins TRBV30 and TRBJ1-5; the match to TRBD1 covers 7 bases. The CDR3 sequence is 14 residues long. The germline gives CDR1 GTSNPN, CDR2 SVGIG (reference sequence). V shed 2 bases and J 6 bases; nucleotides not matched to a gene: 7.

V gene TRBV5-6 combines with J gene TRBJ2-2; TRBD2 aligns across 8 bases. This CDR3 is built from 16 residues. Germline CDR1 is SGHDT and CDR2 is YYEEEE. V shed 6 bases, J shed 2 bases, and the junction held 9 bases outside the gene matches. The CDR3 DNA reads as TGTGCCAGCACCCCTCGCGGGGGGCTAAACACCGGGGAGCTGTTTTTT. Translating it yields CASTPRGGLNTGELFF.

The genes are TRBV30 and TRBJ1-4; possibly TRBD1 for D (6 bases). V was trimmed by 1 base and J by 7 bases, leaving 10 bases between them. The length of the CDR3 is 13 residues. Looked up from germline, CDR1 is GTSNPN and CDR2 is SVGIG (reference sequence). CDR3: CAWSGNRVEKLFF. Here the CDR3 DNA reads TGTGCCTGGAGTGGCAACAGGGTTGAAAAACTGTTTTTT.

This clone was counted between two and nine times. DNA for the CDR3: TGCGCCAGCAGCTTGAACTGGGGAGAGGATCAGCCCCAGCATTTT. Its translation is CASSLNWGEDQPQHF. The chain recombines TRBV5-1 with TRBJ1-5; no reliable D call. With 1 base removed from V and 5 bases from J, the gap between germline ends came to 13 bases. The CDR3 is 15 amino acids. Germline CDR1 is SGHRS and CDR2 is YFSETQ. The full variable domain, in which reference TRBV5-1 and TRBJ1-5 provide the parts outside the CDR3, is KAGVTQTPRYLIKTRGQQVTLSCSPISGHRSVSWYQQTPGQGLQFLFEYFSETQRNKGNFPGRFSGRQFSNSRSEMNVSTLELGDSALYLCASSLNWGEDQPQHFGDGTRLSIL.

The rearrangement uses TRBV7-6 and TRBJ2-3; 8 bases agree with TRBD2. The ends lost 5 bases at V and 5 bases at J; junction bases unmatched: 3. From germline, CDR1 is SGHVS and CDR2 FNYEAQ. The CDR3 is 13 residues long. This CDR3 is CASSPGGKDTQYF. Written as DNA, the CDR3 is TGTGCCAGCAGCCCGGGGGGGAAAGATACGCAGTATTTT.

The rearrangement links TRBV28 to TRBJ2-7; D is undetermined. Trimming took 3 bases from V and 0 from J, leaving 6 bases between them. This CDR3 is built from 13 residues. Per germline, CDR1 MDHEN and CDR2 SYDVKM. DNA for the CDR3: TGTGCCAGCAGTTTCACAGTCTCCTACGAGCAGTACTTC. Translating gives CASSFTVSYEQYF.

The chain combines TRBV6-5 with TRBJ1-1; D remains unclear. V shed 6 bases and J shed 0 bases, with 11 bases lying between them. The CDR3 loop spans 14 amino acids. Germline-derived CDR1 and CDR2 are MNHEY and SVGAGI. The CDR3 sequence is CASSPITVNTEAFF. CDR3 nucleotide sequence: TGTGCCAGCAGCCCCATAACAGTGAACACTGAAGCTTTCTTT.

V is TRBV2 and J is TRBJ1-2; 7 nucleotides match TRBD1. V shed 7 bases, J shed 5 bases, and the junction held 10 bases outside the gene matches. The CDR3 is 14 residues long. CDR1 SNHLY and CDR2 FYNNEI come from the germline V gene. The CDR3 reads CASTSGTDLYGYTF. The CDR3, as DNA: TGTGCCAGCACTTCCGGGACAGACCTTTATGGCTACACCTTC.

This chain links TRBV2 with TRBJ2-7; 10 positions agree with TRBD2. The V gene end was trimmed by 6 bases and the J gene end by 0 bases; junction bases not matched to a gene: 2. CDR3 size: 14 residues. CDR1 is SNHLY, CDR2 FYNNEI, per germline. CDR3 nucleotides: TGTGCCAGCAGGGTAGCGGGGGGCTCCTACGAGCAGTACTTC. This sequence encodes CASRVAGGSYEQYF.

This clone has only one observation. The sample has other DNA sequences that encode this CDR3 too. The V call is TRBV3-1 (or the pseudogene TRBV3-2), the J call TRBJ1-2; D not certain. This CDR3 is 14 amino acids long. The germline V and J ends were trimmed by 1 base and 4 bases, with 10 bases remaining between them. The V gene's germline CDR1 is LGHDT and CDR2 YNNKEL (reference sequence). The CDR3 protein is CASSQGQEGYGYTF. The DNA of the CDR3 is TGTGCCAGCAGCCAAGGGCAGGAGGGCTATGGCTACACCTTC.

The chain has TRBV6-4 and TRBJ2-6; 10 bases align to TRBD1. The germline gives CDR1 MRHNA, CDR2 SNTAGT. V was pared by 6 bases and J by 0 bases, with 8 bases of the junction left unmatched. This CDR3 contains 18 residues. The DNA of the CDR3 is TGTGCCAGCAGACCAGACAGGGGGCCTTTCTCTGGGGCCAACGTCCTGACTTTC. Translated, it gives CASRPDRGPFSGANVLTF.

This chain connects TRBV15 to TRBJ2-1; 7 bases match TRBD1. The trim removed 4 bases at V and 9 bases at J, leaving 3 bases unmatched. CDR1 is LNHNV and CDR2 is YYDKDF in the germline V gene (reference sequence). This CDR3 is 12 amino acids long. The CDR3 sequence: CATSTRDSEQFF. In nucleotides, the CDR3 is TGTGCCACCAGCACCCGGGACAGTGAGCAGTTCTTC.

The chain couples TRBV19 to TRBJ2-7, with TRBD2 as a possible D gene (5 bases). Trimming took 5 bases from V and 4 from J, leaving 12 bases between them. The CDR3 has 13 residues. Germline loops: CDR1 LNHDA, CDR2 SQIVND (reference sequence). CDR3 in amino acids: CASSPEGRYEQYF. CDR3 coding DNA: TGTGCCAGTAGTCCCGAGGGTCGATACGAGCAGTACTTC.

The J gene is TRBJ1-1, the V gene TRBV29-1; the match to TRBD1 covers 9 bases. V lost 7 bases, J lost 5 bases, and 8 bases stayed unmatched. The CDR3 is made up of 13 amino acids. CDR1 is SQVTM, CDR2 ANQGSEA, per germline. The CDR3: CSAQDRGRTEAFF. CDR3 DNA: TGCAGCGCCCAGGACAGGGGCCGGACTGAAGCTTTCTTT.

The V call is TRBV12-3 or TRBV12-4, the J call TRBJ1-2; D is unresolved. V lost 6 bases and J 2 bases, leaving 10 bases between the germline ends. The CDR3 is 13 amino acids. The CDR3 bases are TGTGCCAGCAGCGCAGAGGGAAACTATGGCTACACCTTC. Translation gives CASSAEGNYGYTF.

The CDR3 nucleotides are TGCAGTGCTAGTTGGACAGGTAGCACTGAAGCTTTCTTT. It codes for CSASWTGSTEAFF. This chain joins TRBV20-1 and TRBJ1-1; the match to TRBD1 covers 7 bases. V lost 3 bases to trimming and J lost 4 bases; unmatched junction nucleotides: 5. The CDR3 loop spans 13 amino acids. The germline V gene encodes CDR1 DFQATT and CDR2 SNEGSKA (reference sequence).

This clone was detected only a few times. The rearrangement links TRBV27 to TRBJ1-1, with D perhaps TRBD1 (5 bases). The CDR3 spans 13 residues. Germline loops: CDR1 MNHEY, CDR2 SMNVEV (reference sequence). The V end lost 8 bases, the J end lost 5 bases, and 15 bases lay between the germline ends. CDR3 in amino acids: CASFKPGGTEAFF. CDR3 nucleotides: TGTGCCAGCTTCAAACCCGGGGGGACTGAAGCTTTCTTT.